Sequencing of this T cell receptor beta chain was carried out in a study of T cells expressing NK-cell markers. Study as a whole: Researchers got TCR beta repertoires out of sorted CD3+CD56+NKG2C+, CD3+CD56+NKG2C- and CD3+CD56-NKG2C+ T cells.

Germline loops: CDR1 SGHRS, CDR2 YFSETQ. CDR3 size: 16 residues. Concerning this clonotype: The antigen is unknown.

Generation of TCR beta cDNA was performed by 5'RACE template switching incorporating UMIs. From its re-call of the 5' RACE reads, TCRdb lists each CDR3 protein once, without DNA. The sample totals about 460,000 distinct CDR3 sequences; its top ten clones hold 1.4%. Study-wide results and limits: For four donors, these clonotypes were likewise the leading ones in the CD3+CD56-NKG2C+ fraction.

The sample was blood T cells: a sorted CD56 or NKG2C T cell subset, CD4+ or CD8+ T cells, or bulk PBMC T cells (not recorded which). The V gene is TRBV5-1, the J gene TRBJ2-1. This clonotype was obtained from a woman in her fifties or sixties in good health. CDR3: CASSLVNLGLYNEQFF.